This T cell receptor beta chain is drawn from a study of blood T cells in healthy people across ages. The overall study: Per every two T cells, about one barcoded beta molecule was captured by template switching.

Combining a sample-barcoded 5' primer with a J-beta primer mix, a second PCR ran for about 7 to 11 cycles. One entry per CDR3 protein, called by TCRdb with MiXCR from the 5' RACE reads. The sample records roughly 1.6 million distinct CDR3 sequences, about 31% being singletons. CDR3 length: 17 residues. The germline V gene encodes CDR1 SGHVS and CDR2 FQNEAQ. The junction had 6 bases not matched to a gene; V was cut back by 2 bases and J by 5 bases. The chain carries TRBV7-8 and TRBJ2-5, with 15 bases lining up with TRBD2. Sequences were obtained from blood. The TCR sequence derives from a woman aged 30 to 39 in good health. CDR3 sequence reads: CASSLRTSGRASETQYF. The CDR3 DNA reads as TGTGCCAGCAGCTTACGGACTAGCGGGAGGGCTAGTGAGACCCAGTACTTC.